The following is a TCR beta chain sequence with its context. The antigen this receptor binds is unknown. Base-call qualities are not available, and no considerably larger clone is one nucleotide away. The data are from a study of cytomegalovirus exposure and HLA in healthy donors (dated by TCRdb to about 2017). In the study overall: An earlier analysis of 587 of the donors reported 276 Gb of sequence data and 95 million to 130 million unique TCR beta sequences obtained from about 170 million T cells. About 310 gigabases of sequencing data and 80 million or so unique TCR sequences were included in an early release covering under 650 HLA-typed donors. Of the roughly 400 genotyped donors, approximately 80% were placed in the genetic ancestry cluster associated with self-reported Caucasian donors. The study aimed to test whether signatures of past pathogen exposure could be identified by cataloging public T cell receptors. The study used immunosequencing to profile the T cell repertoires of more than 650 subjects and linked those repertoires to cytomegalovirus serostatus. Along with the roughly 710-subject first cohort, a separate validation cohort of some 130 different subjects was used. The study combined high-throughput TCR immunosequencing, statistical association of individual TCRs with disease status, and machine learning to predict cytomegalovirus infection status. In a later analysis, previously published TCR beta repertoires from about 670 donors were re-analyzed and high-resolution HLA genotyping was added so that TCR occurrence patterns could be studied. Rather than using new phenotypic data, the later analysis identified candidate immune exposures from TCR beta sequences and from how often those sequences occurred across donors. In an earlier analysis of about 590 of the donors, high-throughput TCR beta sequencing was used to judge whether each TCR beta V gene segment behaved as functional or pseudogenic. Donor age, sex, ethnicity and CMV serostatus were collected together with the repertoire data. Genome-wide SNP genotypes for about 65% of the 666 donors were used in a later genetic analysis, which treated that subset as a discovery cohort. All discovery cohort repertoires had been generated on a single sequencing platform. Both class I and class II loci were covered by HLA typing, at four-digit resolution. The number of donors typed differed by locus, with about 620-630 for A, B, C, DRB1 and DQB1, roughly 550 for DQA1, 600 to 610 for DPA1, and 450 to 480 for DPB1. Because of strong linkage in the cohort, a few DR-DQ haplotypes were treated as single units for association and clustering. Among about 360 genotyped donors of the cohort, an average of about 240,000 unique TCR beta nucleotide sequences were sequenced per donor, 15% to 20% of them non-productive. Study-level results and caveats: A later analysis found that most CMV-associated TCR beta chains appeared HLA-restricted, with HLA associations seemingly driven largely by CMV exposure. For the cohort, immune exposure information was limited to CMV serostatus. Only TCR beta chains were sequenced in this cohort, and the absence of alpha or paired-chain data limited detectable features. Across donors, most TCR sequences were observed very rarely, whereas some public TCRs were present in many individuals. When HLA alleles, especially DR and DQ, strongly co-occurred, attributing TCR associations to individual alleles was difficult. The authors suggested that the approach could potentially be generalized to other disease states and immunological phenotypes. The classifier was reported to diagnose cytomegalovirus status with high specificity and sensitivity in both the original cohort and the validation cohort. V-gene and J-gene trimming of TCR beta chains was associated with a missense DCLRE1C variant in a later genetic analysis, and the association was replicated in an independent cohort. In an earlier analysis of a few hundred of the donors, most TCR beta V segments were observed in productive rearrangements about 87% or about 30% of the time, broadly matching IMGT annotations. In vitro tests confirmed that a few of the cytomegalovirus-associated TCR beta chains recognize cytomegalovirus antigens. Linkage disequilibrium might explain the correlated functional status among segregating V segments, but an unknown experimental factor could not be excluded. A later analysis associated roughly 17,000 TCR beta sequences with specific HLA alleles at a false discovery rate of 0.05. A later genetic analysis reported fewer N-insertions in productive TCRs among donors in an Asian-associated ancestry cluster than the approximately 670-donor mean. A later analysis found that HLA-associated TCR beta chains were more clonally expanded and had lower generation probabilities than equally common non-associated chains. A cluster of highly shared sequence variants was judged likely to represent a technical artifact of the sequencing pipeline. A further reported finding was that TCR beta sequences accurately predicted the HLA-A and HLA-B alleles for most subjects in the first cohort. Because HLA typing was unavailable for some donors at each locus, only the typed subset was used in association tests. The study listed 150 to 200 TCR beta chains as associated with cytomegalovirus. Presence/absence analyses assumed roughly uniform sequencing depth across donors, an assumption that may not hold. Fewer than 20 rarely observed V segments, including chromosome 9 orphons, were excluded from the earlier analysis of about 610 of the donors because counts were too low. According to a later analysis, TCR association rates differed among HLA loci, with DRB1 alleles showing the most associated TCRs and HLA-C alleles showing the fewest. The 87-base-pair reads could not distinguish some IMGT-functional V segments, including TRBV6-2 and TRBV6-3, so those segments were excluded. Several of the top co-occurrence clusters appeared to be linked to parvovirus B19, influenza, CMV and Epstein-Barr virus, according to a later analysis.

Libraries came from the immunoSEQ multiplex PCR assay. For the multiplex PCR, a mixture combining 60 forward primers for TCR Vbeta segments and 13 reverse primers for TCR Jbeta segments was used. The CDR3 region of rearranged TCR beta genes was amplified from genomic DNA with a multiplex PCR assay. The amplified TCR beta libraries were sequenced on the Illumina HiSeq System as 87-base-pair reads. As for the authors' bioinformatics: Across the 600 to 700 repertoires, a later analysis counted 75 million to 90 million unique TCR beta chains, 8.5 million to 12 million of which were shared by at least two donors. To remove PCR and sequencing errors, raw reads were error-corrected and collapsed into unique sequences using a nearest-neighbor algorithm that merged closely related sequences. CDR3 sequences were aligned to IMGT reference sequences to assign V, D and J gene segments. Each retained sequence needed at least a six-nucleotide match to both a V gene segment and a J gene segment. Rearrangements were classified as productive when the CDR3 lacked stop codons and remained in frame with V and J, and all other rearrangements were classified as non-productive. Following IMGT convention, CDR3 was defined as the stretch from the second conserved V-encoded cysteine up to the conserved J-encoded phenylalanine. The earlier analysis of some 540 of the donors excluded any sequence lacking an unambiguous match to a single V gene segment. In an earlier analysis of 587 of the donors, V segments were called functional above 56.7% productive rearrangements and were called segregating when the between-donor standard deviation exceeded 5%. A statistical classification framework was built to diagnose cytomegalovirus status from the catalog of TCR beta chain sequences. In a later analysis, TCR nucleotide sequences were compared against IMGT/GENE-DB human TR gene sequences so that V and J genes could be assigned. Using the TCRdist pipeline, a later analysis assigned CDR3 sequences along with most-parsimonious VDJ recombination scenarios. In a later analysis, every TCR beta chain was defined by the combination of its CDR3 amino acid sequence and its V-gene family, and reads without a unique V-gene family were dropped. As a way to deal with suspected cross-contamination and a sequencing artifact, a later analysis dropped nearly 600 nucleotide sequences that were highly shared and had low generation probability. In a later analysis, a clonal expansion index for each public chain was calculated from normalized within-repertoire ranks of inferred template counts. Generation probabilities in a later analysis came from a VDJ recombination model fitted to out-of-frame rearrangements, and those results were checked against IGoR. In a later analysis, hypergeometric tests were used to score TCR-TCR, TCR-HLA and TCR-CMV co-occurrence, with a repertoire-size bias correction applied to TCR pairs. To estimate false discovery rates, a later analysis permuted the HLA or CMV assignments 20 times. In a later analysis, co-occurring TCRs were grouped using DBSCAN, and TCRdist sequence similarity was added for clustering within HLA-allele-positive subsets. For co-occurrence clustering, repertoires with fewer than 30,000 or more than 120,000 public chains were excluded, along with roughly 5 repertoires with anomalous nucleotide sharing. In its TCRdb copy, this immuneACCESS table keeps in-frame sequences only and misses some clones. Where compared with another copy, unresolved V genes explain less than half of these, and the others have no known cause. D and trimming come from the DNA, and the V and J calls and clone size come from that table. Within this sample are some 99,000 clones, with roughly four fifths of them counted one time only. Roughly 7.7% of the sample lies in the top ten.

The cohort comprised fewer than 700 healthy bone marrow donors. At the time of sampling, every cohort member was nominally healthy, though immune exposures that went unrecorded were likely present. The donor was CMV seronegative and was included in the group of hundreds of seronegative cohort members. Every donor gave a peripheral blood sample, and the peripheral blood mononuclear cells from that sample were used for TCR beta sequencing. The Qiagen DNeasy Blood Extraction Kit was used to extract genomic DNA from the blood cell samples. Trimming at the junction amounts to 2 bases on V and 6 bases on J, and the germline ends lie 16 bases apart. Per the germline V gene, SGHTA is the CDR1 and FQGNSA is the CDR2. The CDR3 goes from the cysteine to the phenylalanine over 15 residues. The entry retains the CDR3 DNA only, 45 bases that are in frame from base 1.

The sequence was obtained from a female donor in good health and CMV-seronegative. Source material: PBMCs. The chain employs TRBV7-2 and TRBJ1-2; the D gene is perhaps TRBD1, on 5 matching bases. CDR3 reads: CASSLLSGGGNGYTF. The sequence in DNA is TGTGCCAGCAGCTTACTTTCGGGGGGTGGAAATGGCTACACCTTC.